The 23 T cell receptor beta chains listed next were all sequenced from one sample in a study of blood T cell repertoires in COVID-19. The protocol was immunoSEQ multiplex PCR, while the TCRdb copy is restricted to in-frame clones and leaves out a portion. The sample lists some 57,000 clones, 70% to 90% occurring once. The sequencing input was peripheral blood. The receptors derive from a man between 60 and 75 years old with acute or convalescent COVID-19.

The chain recombines TRBV4-1 with TRBJ1-1, with D uncertain. CDR1 is MGHRA, CDR2 YSYEKL, per germline. There are 15 residues in the CDR3. Between the trimmed V and J ends, which lost 5 bases and 0 bases, there was a span of 13 bases. This CDR3 is CASSIGTVMNTEAFF. In DNA form, the CDR3 reads TGCGCCAGCAGCATAGGAACAGTTATGAACACTGAAGCTTTCTTT.

The chain couples TRBV7-3 to TRBJ1-6; TRBD1 matches at 12 bases. The CDR3 is made up of 16 amino acids. Germline V gives CDR1 SGHTA, CDR2 FQGTGA. V shed 6 bases and J 12 bases; nucleotides not matched to a gene: 12. This CDR3 is CASSSGTGGLRGPLHF. The CDR3 DNA follows: TGTGCCAGCAGTTCCGGGACAGGGGGCTTGAGGGGACCCCTCCACTTT.

This clone appeared a single time. J is TRBJ2-7 and V is TRBV9, with D uncertain. CDR3 length: 14 residues. The germline V gene encodes CDR1 SGDLS and CDR2 YYNGEE. V was pared by 0 bases and J by 5 bases, with 12 bases between. CDR3 sequence: CASSVGIGLHEQYF. The CDR3 DNA reads TGTGCCAGCAGCGTAGGTATCGGTCTACACGAGCAGTACTTC.

The chain links TRBV5-8 to TRBJ1-5; no clear D gene. V dropped 3 bases and J dropped 9 bases, with 13 bases sitting between them. The length of the CDR3 is 13 residues. The V gene's germline CDR1 is SGHTS and CDR2 YDEGEE. CDR3 in DNA: TGTGCCAGCAGCTCCCGGACTTGGGGGCCCCAGCATTTT. Translated, it gives CASSSRTWGPQHF.

There are a few counts of this clone. The chain joins TRBV21-1 to TRBJ1-1; the table gives TRBD1 as D, unverified against the DNA. TRBV21-1 is recorded as a pseudogene. This CDR3 contains 16 residues. This CDR3 is CASSFRSGTKNTEAFF. CDR3 coding DNA: TGTGCCAGCAGCTTTCGTTCCGGGACAAAGAACACTGAAGCTTTCTTT.

The rearrangement uses TRBV28 and TRBJ1-2, with a weak D call TRBD1 (6 bases). This CDR3 spans 14 amino acids. Germline-derived CDR1 and CDR2 are MDHEN and SYDVKM. V was shortened by 6 bases and J by 8 bases, with 19 bases between the two germline ends. CDR3: CASSPGDRIGGYTF. As DNA, the CDR3 is TGTGCCAGCAGCCCCGGAGACAGGATAGGGGGCTACACCTTC.

This chain uses TRBV12-3 or TRBV12-4 with TRBJ1-5; no clear D. V lost 2 bases and J lost 4, with 6 bases in between. The CDR3 runs to 13 residues. The CDR3 sequence is CASSLSSNQPQHF. The CDR3 bases are TGTGCCAGCAGTTTATCTTCGAATCAGCCCCAGCATTTT.

The chain is built from TRBV6-5 and TRBJ2-1, with D possibly being TRBD2 (6 bases). Trimming shortened V by 4 bases and J by 12 bases, and 19 bases separated the two germline ends. Per the germline V gene, CDR1 is MNHEY and CDR2 is SVGAGI. The CDR3 consists of 14 residues. The CDR3 loop is CASSSVQGGNLQFF. In nucleotides, the CDR3 is TGTGCCAGCAGTTCCGTTCAGGGAGGAAATCTGCAGTTCTTC.

This sequence joins TRBV29-1 and TRBJ2-6; a possible D gene is TRBD1 (6 bases). Germline CDR1 SQVTM, CDR2 ANQGSEA. The CDR3 has 16 residues. Trimming shortened V by 3 bases and J by 0 bases, and 12 bases separated the two germline ends. CDR3 sequence: CSVEDRPTSGANVLTF. The CDR3, as DNA: TGCAGCGTTGAGGACAGACCAACCTCTGGGGCCAACGTCCTGACTTTC. The whole variable domain, remainder taken from reference TRBV29-1 and TRBJ2-6, is SAVISQKPSRDICQRGTSLTIQCQVDSQVTMMFWYRQQPGQSLTLIATANQGSEATYESGFVIDKFPISRPNLTFSTLTVSNMSPEDSSIYLCSVEDRPTSGANVLTFGAGSRLTVL.

This chain connects TRBV7-9 to TRBJ1-6, with D uncertain. Germline V lookup: CDR1 SEHNR, CDR2 FQNEAQ (reference sequence). CDR3 length equals 16 residues. V was pared by 2 bases and J by 7 bases, with 15 bases between. The DNA of the CDR3 is TGTGCCAGCAGCTTATGGGAGCTTGGCCCCAATTCACCCCTCCACTTT. It encodes CASSLWELGPNSPLHF.

Comment on this clone: A read error may produce the germline difference seen at one junction end. This chain connects TRBV7-7 to TRBJ2-5; D is perhaps TRBD2 (7 bases). CDR1 is SSHAT, CDR2 FNYEAQ, per germline (reference sequence). The CDR3 loop spans 16 amino acids. The CDR3 protein is CASSLNAGGPGETQYF. In DNA form, the CDR3 reads TGTGCTAGCAGCCTAAACGCCGGGGGGCCGGGGGAGACCCAGTACTTC.

The chain is built from TRBV2 and TRBJ2-3; 12 nucleotides line up with TRBD2. Trimming took 8 bases from V and 4 from J; bases not matched to a gene: 16. Germline CDR1 reads SNHLY; CDR2 reads FYNNEI. The CDR3 extends over 18 amino acids. The CDR3 region is CASLLNLAGGPRADTQYF. In DNA, the CDR3 is TGTGCCAGCCTCCTAAACCTAGCGGGGGGGCCTCGGGCAGATACGCAGTATTTT.

This chain links TRBV29-1 with TRBJ1-1; 9 nucleotides align to TRBD1. In germline, CDR1 is SQVTM, CDR2 ANQGSEA. The CDR3 is 13 residues long. V was clipped by 5 bases and J by 1 base; unmatched bases: 2. As DNA, the CDR3 is TGCAGCGTTCACAGGGGGCGGAACACTGAAGCTTTCTTT. Amino acids: CSVHRGRNTEAFF.

The rearrangement uses TRBV2 and TRBJ1-2; D is ambiguous. The germline gives CDR1 SNHLY, CDR2 FYNNEI. The CDR3 is made up of 12 amino acids. V was clipped by 4 bases and J by 2 bases, with 5 bases between them. The CDR3 protein is CASSAVNYGYTF. The CDR3, as DNA: TGTGCCAGCAGTGCGGTCAACTATGGCTACACCTTC.

The genes are TRBV20-1 and TRBJ1-2; D unclear. There are 11 residues in the CDR3. Trimming removed 6 bases at V and 4 bases at J, with 9 bases between. CDR1 DFQATT and CDR2 SNEGSKA come from the germline V gene (reference sequence). Written as DNA, the CDR3 is TGCAGTGCCTGGGCCTCCTATGGCTACACCTTC. Its protein is CSAWASYGYTF.

This rearrangement joins TRBV11-2 to TRBJ2-3, with 15 bases lining up with TRBD2. Germline V gene data show CDR1 as SGHAT and CDR2 as FQNNGV. The CDR3 is 17 residues long. V trimming: 5 bases; J trimming: 5 bases; junction bases outside the gene matches: 8. The CDR3 sequence is CASSPGLAGGLVDTQYF. The CDR3 bases are TGTGCCAGCAGCCCCGGACTAGCGGGGGGGCTGGTAGATACGCAGTATTTT.

CDR3 DNA: TGTGCCAGCAGCTCCCGTCCGGCGGTGAACACTGAAGCTTTCTTT. Its protein product is CASSSRPAVNTEAFF. The rearrangement uses TRBV7-9 and TRBJ1-1; D uncertain. The germline V gene has CDR1 SEHNR and CDR2 FQNEAQ (reference sequence). The CDR3 runs to 15 residues. V lost 4 bases and J 0 bases, leaving 12 bases between the germline ends.

This clone is a singleton in its sample. The rearrangement links TRBV12-5 to TRBJ2-3; no clear D. The CDR3 extends over 13 amino acids. Per the germline V gene, CDR1 is LGHNT and CDR2 is FRNRAP. The V end was cut by 5 bases, the J end by 2 bases, with 8 bases between. The CDR3 nucleotides read TGTGCTAGTGGTGGAAACTACACAGATACGCAGTATTTT. Its translation: CASGGNYTDTQYF.

The chain couples TRBV7-2 to TRBJ1-1; maybe TRBD1 (5 bases). Trimming removed 5 bases from V and 11 bases from J, with 15 bases in between. This CDR3 contains 12 residues. In germline, CDR1 is SGHTA, CDR2 FQGNSA. The CDR3 region has the DNA TGTGCCAGCAGCCCCCCGGGGGAACGGGCTTTCTTT. This translates into CASSPPGERAFF.

This rearrangement joins TRBV19 to TRBJ1-5; the D is unclear. With 6 bases removed from V and 9 bases from J, the gap between germline ends came to 12 bases. CDR1 is LNHDA, CDR2 SQIVND, per germline (reference sequence). The CDR3 is 12 amino acids. CDR3 in amino acids: CASSTVHRPQHF. The CDR3 coding sequence is TGTGCCAGTAGCACGGTGCATCGGCCCCAGCATTTT.

The J gene is TRBJ2-2, the V gene TRBV3-1 (or the pseudogene TRBV3-2); D possibly corresponds to TRBD1 (5 bases). The CDR3 is 15 residues long. Germline V gives CDR1 LGHDT, CDR2 YNNKEL (reference sequence). Trimming pared 1 base from V and 4 bases from J, leaving 10 bases between. CDR3 loop: CASSQVQGATGELFF. In nucleotides, the CDR3 is TGTGCCAGCAGCCAAGTTCAGGGTGCCACCGGGGAGCTGTTTTTT.

The chain combines TRBV24-1 with TRBJ1-5; 8 bases map to TRBD1. CDR1 is KGHDR, CDR2 SFDVKD, per germline. This CDR3 contains 16 residues. The trim removed 6 bases at V and 0 bases at J, leaving 6 bases unmatched. The CDR3 region is CATSSDRAFSNQPQHF. CDR3 bases: TGTGCCACCAGTTCGGACAGGGCATTTAGCAATCAGCCCCAGCATTTT.

CDR3 sequence reads: CASSSHLGLPGGEQYF. In nucleotides, the CDR3 is TGTGCCAGCAGTTCTCATCTGGGACTCCCCGGTGGGGAGCAGTACTTC. The rearrangement links TRBV7-9 to TRBJ2-7; a possible D gene is TRBD2 (6 bases). The V end lost 6 bases, the J end lost 7 bases, and 25 bases lay between the germline ends. This CDR3 is 16 amino acids long. Germline assignment: CDR1 SEHNR and CDR2 FQNEAQ (reference sequence).